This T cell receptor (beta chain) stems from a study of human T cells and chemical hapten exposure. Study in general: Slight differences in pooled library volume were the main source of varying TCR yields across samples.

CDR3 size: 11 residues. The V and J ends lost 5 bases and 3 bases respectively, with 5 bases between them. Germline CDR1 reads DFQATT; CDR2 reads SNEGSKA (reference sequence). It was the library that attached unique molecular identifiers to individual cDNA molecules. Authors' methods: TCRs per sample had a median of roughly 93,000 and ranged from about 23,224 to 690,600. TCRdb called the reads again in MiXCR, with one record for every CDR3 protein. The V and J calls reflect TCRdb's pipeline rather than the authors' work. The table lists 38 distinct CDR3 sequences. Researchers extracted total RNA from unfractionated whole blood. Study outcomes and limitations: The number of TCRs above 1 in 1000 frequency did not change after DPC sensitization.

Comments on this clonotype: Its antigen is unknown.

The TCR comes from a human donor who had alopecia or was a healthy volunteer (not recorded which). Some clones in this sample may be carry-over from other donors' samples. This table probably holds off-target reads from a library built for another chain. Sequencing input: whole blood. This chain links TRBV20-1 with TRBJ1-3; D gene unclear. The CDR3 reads CSAVNGNTIYF. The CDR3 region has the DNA TGCAGTGCTGTAAATGGAAACACCATATATTTT.